Detailed here is one T cell receptor (beta chain). These data originate in a study of cytomegalovirus exposure and HLA in healthy donors. Deletions cut 0 bases from V and 3 bases from J, with 11 bases between. The length of the CDR3 is 16 residues. Germline V lookup: CDR1 MNHNS, CDR2 SASEGT. Primers included in the PCR were 60 Vbeta and 13 Jbeta primers. The repertoire was sequenced with immunoSEQ multiplex PCR; TCRdb's copy has only in-frame clones and lacks some. The top ten hold 1% to 1.5% of the sample, which has more than 85,000 clones, about 69% seen once. The rearrangement links TRBV6-1 to TRBJ1-4; D call uncertain. This clonotype originated in a man in his forties in good health and CMV-seronegative. The sequencing sample was made of PBMCs. The CDR3 bases are TGTGCCAGCAGTGAAGCGGTGTTCGTAGCTAATGAAAAACTGTTTTTT. It translates to CASSEAVFVANEKLFF.